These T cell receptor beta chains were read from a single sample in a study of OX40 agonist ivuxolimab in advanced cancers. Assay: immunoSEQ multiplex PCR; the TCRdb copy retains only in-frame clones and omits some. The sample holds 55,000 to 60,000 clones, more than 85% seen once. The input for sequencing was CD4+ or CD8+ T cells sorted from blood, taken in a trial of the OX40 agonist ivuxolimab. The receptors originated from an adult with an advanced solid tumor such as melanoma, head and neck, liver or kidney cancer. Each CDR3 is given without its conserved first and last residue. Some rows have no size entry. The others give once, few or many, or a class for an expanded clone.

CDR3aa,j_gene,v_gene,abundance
SVEDLRVAF,TRBJ1-1,TRBV29-1,few
ASSLLRQGNTEAF,TRBJ1-1,TRBV28,NA
ASSLIGTSGTGELF,TRBJ2-2,TRBV27,NA
ASSSPASGVGAQY,TRBJ2-5,TRBV6-5,NA
ASSQDDLALDNEQF,TRBJ2-1,TRBV4-2,NA
ASSYWGSEQY,TRBJ2-7,TRBV27,NA
ASSPRSLNEKLF,TRBJ1-4,TRBV28,NA
AWSVGLNTEAF,TRBJ1-1,TRBV30,few
ASSLSGSGRLDTQY,TRBJ2-3,TRBV5-8,NA
ASSEGGGSLTDTQY,TRBJ2-3,TRBV9,NA
ASSFQDTLERENIQY,TRBJ2-4,TRBV28,once
ASSLGQLEQY,TRBJ2-7,TRBV5-5,once
ASSLGQTYEQY,TRBJ2-7,TRBV27,NA
ASSLVMAYYGYT,TRBJ1-2,TRBV7-2,many
ASSYSGNSYNEQF,TRBJ2-1,TRBV6-5,NA
ASSFTGELF,TRBJ2-2,TRBV19,NA
ASSQVVSSGNTIY,TRBJ1-3,TRBV4-3,NA
ASSLPGQGWETQY,TRBJ2-5,TRBV28,NA
ASSTVGAYNEQF,TRBJ2-1,TRBV27,NA
AISESEAAADTQY,TRBJ2-3,TRBV10-3,NA
ASSIDLEVLTEAF,TRBJ1-1,TRBV19,NA
ASSDWDGEQF,TRBJ2-1,TRBV2,NA
AISDPPSRQTYEQY,TRBJ2-7,TRBV10-3,NA
ASSPATSNIDTQY,TRBJ2-3,TRBV18,NA
ASSRGAGQGHEQY,TRBJ2-7,TRBV7-9,NA
ASSLGTVADTQY,TRBJ2-3,TRBV11-2,once
SVNRGNTEAF,TRBJ1-1,TRBV29-1,NA
ASSVVGRGSIYEQY,TRBJ2-7,TRBV9,NA
ASSGPLSGEQY,TRBJ2-7,TRBV9,NA
ASRAGQGYEQY,TRBJ2-7,TRBV2,NA
ASRITSTGELF,TRBJ2-2,TRBV21-1,once
ASSFAGGEQF,TRBJ2-1,TRBV27,NA
ASSPSSVLYTGELF,TRBJ2-2,TRBV7-3,NA
AISDRDRGWQETQY,TRBJ2-5,TRBV10-3,NA
ASSLLTLRDTQY,TRBJ2-3,TRBV28,once
ASSLGPGGVREQY,TRBJ2-7,TRBV13,once
ASSPGATTQY,TRBJ2-3,TRBV27,NA
ASSGSAYQQF,TRBJ2-1,TRBV11-2,once
ASSQDWASGRTDTQY,TRBJ2-3,TRBV4-3,NA
ASSQVEGANTEAF,TRBJ1-1,TRBV4-1,NA
ASGRSVSYEQY,TRBJ2-7,TRBV19,NA
ASRNGTSLTYNEQF,TRBJ2-1,TRBV7-6,NA
ASSPGFNQPQH,TRBJ1-5,TRBV7-2,NA
ASSAQISPSTDTQY,TRBJ2-3,TRBV27,NA
ASSQLTGGVTDTEAF,TRBJ1-1,TRBV4-2,NA
ASVDYEQY,TRBJ2-7,TRBV2,NA
ASSLFGSPTDTQY,TRBJ2-3,TRBV28,NA
SVAPVLGLGGETQY,TRBJ2-5,TRBV29-1,NA
ASSLGTDGYT,TRBJ1-2,TRBV7-8,NA
ASSFVPSTDTQY,TRBJ2-3,TRBV5-5,NA
ASSPRNLAAVREQY,TRBJ2-7,TRBV9,once
ASTTGWTGGTDTQY,TRBJ2-3,TRBV19,NA
ASSLNPNLYEQY,TRBJ2-7,TRBV27,NA
ASSYPGAYQPQH,TRBJ1-5,TRBV6-6,few
ASSLAGVVNEQF,TRBJ2-1,TRBV27,NA
ASRGPEDNEQF,TRBJ2-1,TRBV7-9,NA
ASSLDDLSSYNEQF,TRBJ2-1,TRBV5-1,once
ASSTDIYGYT,TRBJ1-2,TRBV7-9,NA
ASRTQGGGQPQH,TRBJ1-5,TRBV27,NA